These 28 T cell receptor beta chains originate from one sample sequenced in a study of graft-versus-host responses after intestinal transplantation. The table came from immunoSEQ multiplex PCR; TCRdb's copy has only in-frame clones and leaves some out. The sample consists of 15,000 to 20,000 clones, 83% of them appearing once. From the graft tissue, intraepithelial and lamina propria lymphocytes were released through processing. This specimen consisted of ileum tissue, obtained around 580 days after intestinal transplantation. The origin of the receptors is a human patient who received an intestinal transplant, so some T cells may come from the graft donor.

The chain uses TRBV7-8 and TRBJ2-3, with 14 bases identical to TRBD2. The CDR3 has 20 amino acids. The V gene end was trimmed by 4 bases and the J gene end by 1 base; junction bases not matched to a gene: 13. Germline CDR1 SGHVS, CDR2 FQNEAQ. This CDR3 is CASSSLPPGLAGAGTDTQYF. Written as DNA, the CDR3 is TGTGCCAGCAGCTCACTCCCACCGGGACTAGCGGGGGCGGGCACAGATACGCAGTATTTT. Full variable domain (rest looked up from reference TRBV7-8 and TRBJ2-3): GAGVSQSPRYKVAKRGQDVALRCDPISGHVSLFWYQQALGQGPEFLTYFQNEAQLDKSGLPSDRFFAERPEGSVSTLKIQRTQQEDSAVYLCASSSLPPGLAGAGTDTQYFGPGTRLTVL.

The CDR3 DNA sequence: TGCGCCAGCAGCCCCCGCCTGGCGGGGGGAGAGACCCAGTACTTC. Translating it yields CASSPRLAGGETQYF. This chain joins TRBV5-1 and TRBJ2-5, with TRBD2 identical over 8 bases. Germline values: CDR1 SGHRS, CDR2 YFSETQ. The length of the CDR3 is 15 residues. The J segment lost 4 bases and the V segment lost 4 bases, leaving 9 bases of the junction unmatched. Together with reference TRBV5-1 and TRBJ2-5, the CDR3 gives the full variable domain: KAGVTQTPRYLIKTRGQQVTLSCSPISGHRSVSWYQQTPGQGLQFLFEYFSETQRNKGNFPGRFSGRQFSNSRSEMNVSTLELGDSALYLCASSPRLAGGETQYFGPGTRLLVL.

This clone has a single count. The chain combines TRBV2 with TRBJ1-6; D unresolved. V shed 2 bases and J shed 13 bases, with 12 bases lying between them. CDR3 length equals 13 residues. Looked up from germline, CDR1 is SNHLY and CDR2 is FYNNEI. The CDR3 reads CASSEWEGSPLHF. The DNA for the CDR3 is TGTGCCAGCAGTGAATGGGAGGGTAGTCCCCTCCACTTT.

J is TRBJ2-2 and V is TRBV5-1; no firm D call. Trimming took 0 bases from V and 1 from J, leaving 7 bases between them. This CDR3 region has 15 residues. Germline lookup yields CDR1 SGHRS and CDR2 YFSETQ. The CDR3 nucleotides are TGCGCCAGCAGCTTGGGGCAGTTGAACACCGGGGAGCTGTTTTTT. It codes for CASSLGQLNTGELFF. The complete variable domain, with remaining parts taken from reference TRBV5-1 and TRBJ2-2, reads KAGVTQTPRYLIKTRGQQVTLSCSPISGHRSVSWYQQTPGQGLQFLFEYFSETQRNKGNFPGRFSGRQFSNSRSEMNVSTLELGDSALYLCASSLGQLNTGELFFGEGSRLTVL.

The rearrangement uses TRBV28 and TRBJ2-5; D not resolved. The germline CDR1 and CDR2 sequences are MDHEN and SYDVKM. The CDR3 runs to 16 residues. The V end was cut by 3 bases, the J end by 0 bases, with 14 bases between. The CDR3 spells CASSFRTSTDQETQYF. In DNA form, the CDR3 reads TGTGCCAGCAGTTTCCGAACTTCTACTGACCAAGAGACCCAGTACTTC. Full variable domain (rest looked up from reference TRBV28 and TRBJ2-5): DVKVTQSSRYLVKRTGEKVFLECVQDMDHENMFWYRQDPGLGLRLIYFSYDVKMKEKGDIPEGYSVSREKKERFSLILESASTNQTSMYLCASSFRTSTDQETQYFGPGTRLLVL.

The V gene is TRBV30, the J gene TRBJ2-1; D is unresolved. V gave up 0 bases and J gave up 6 bases, with 6 bases separating them. Germline V lookup: CDR1 GTSNPN, CDR2 SVGIG (reference sequence). The CDR3 covers 12 residues. The CDR3 DNA follows: TGTGCCTGGAGTGTGTTCACCAATGAGCAGTTCTTC. Translating gives CAWSVFTNEQFF. The entire variable domain, with the rest obtained from reference TRBV30 and TRBJ2-1, is as follows: SQTIHQWPATLVQPVGSPLSLECTVEGTSNPNLYWYRQAAGRGLQLLFYSVGIGQISSEVPQNLSASRPQDRQFILSSKKLLLSDSGFYLCAWSVFTNEQFFGPGTRLTVL.

The genes are TRBV5-5 and TRBJ2-7; 7 nucleotides align to TRBD1. The CDR3 consists of 13 residues. CDR1 SGHKS and CDR2 YYEKEE come from the germline V gene (reference sequence). After removal of 3 bases from V and 6 bases from J, the junction contained 6 bases not matched to a gene. This CDR3 is CASSSGTVGEQYF. The CDR3, as DNA: TGTGCCAGCAGCTCCGGGACAGTTGGCGAGCAGTACTTC.

The chain recombines TRBV18 with TRBJ1-5, with TRBD1 as a possible D gene (6 bases). CDR3 length equals 15 residues. Per the germline V gene, CDR1 is KGHSH and CDR2 is LQKENI. V was cut by 6 bases and J by 4 bases, with 16 bases left in between. Here the CDR3 reads CASSRDILGNQPQHF. CDR3 DNA: TGTGCCAGCTCCCGGGACATCCTAGGGAATCAGCCCCAGCATTTT. Drawing the rest from reference TRBV18 and TRBJ1-5, the complete variable domain is NAGVMQNPRHLVRRRGQEARLRCSPMKGHSHVYWYRQLPEEGLKFMVYLQKENIIDESGMPKERFSAEFPKEGPSILRIQQVVRGDSAAYFCASSRDILGNQPQHFGDGTRLSIL.

The chain joins TRBV6-6 to TRBJ2-5; TRBD2 matches at 9 bases. V trimming: 7 bases; J trimming: 5 bases; junction bases outside the gene matches: 14. The CDR3 is 16 amino acids. Germline V CDR1 and CDR2: MNHNY, SVGAGI (reference sequence). CDR3 residues: CASIRGGVVGRETQYF. CDR3 DNA sequence: TGTGCCAGCATACGCGGGGGGGTTGTAGGTCGCGAGACCCAGTACTTC.

Written as DNA, the CDR3 is TGTGCCAGCAGTGAAGCTAGCGGGGGCAGATACGAGCAGTACTTC. Translating gives CASSEASGGRYEQYF. J is TRBJ2-7 and V is TRBV2, with 9 bases fitting TRBD2. In germline, CDR1 is SNHLY, CDR2 FYNNEI. CDR3 size: 15 residues. Losses at the gene ends were 0 bases for V and 4 bases for J; bases not matched to a gene: 4. Full variable domain (remainder filled in from reference TRBV2 and TRBJ2-7): EPEVTQTPSHQVTQMGQEVILRCVPISNHLYFYWYRQILGQKVEFLVSFYNNEISEKSEIFDDQFSVERPDGSNFTLKIRSTKLEDSAMYFCASSEASGGRYEQYFGPGTRLTVT.

The chain couples TRBV11-2 to TRBJ2-5; D is ambiguous. CDR1 SGHAT and CDR2 FQNNGV come from the germline V gene. This CDR3 spans 13 amino acids. The V and J ends lost 2 bases and 4 bases respectively, with 8 bases between them. The DNA for the CDR3 is TGTGCCAGCAGCTTACTAGGGCGAGAGACCCAGTACTTC. Its translation is CASSLLGRETQYF.

This clone was counted a single time. V usage is TRBV11-3 and J usage is TRBJ2-6; D uncertain. With 5 bases removed from V and 5 bases from J, the gap between germline ends came to 25 bases. The CDR3 runs 19 residues. Germline values: CDR1 SGHNT, CDR2 YENEEA. CDR3 DNA: TGTGCCAGCAGCGGAGTGTCCGATCTCGACAAAAGTCGGGCCAACGTCCTGACTTTC. Its translation is CASSGVSDLDKSRANVLTF.

This clone was counted a single time. The chain's CDR3 is CASSQDSSPTGPGELFF. For the CDR3, the DNA is TGTGCCAGCAGCCAAGATAGTTCGCCGACAGGCCCCGGGGAGCTGTTTTTT. The chain employs TRBV4-2 and TRBJ2-2; D perhaps matches TRBD1 (6 bases). The V end lost 0 bases, the J end lost 6 bases, and 17 bases lay between the germline ends. Germline-derived CDR1 and CDR2 are LGHNA and YNFKEQ. This CDR3 comprises 17 residues.

The V call is TRBV5-1, the J call TRBJ2-3; no definite D call. The CDR3 has 15 residues. The germline V gene has CDR1 SGHRS and CDR2 YFSETQ. The ends were cut back, 5 bases at V and 2 bases at J, with 15 bases in the middle. The CDR3 spells CASSTQGPSTDTQYF. DNA for the CDR3: TGCGCCAGCAGTACCCAAGGGCCCTCCACAGATACGCAGTATTTT.

This sequence joins TRBV5-1 and TRBJ2-7, with D unresolved. Germline values: CDR1 SGHRS, CDR2 YFSETQ. V dropped 0 bases and J dropped 3 bases, with 10 bases sitting between them. The CDR3 contains 14 residues. The CDR3 nucleotides are TGCGCCAGCAGCTTGGAAGCAATAGGCTACGAGCAGTACTTC. This translates into CASSLEAIGYEQYF.

The J gene is TRBJ1-5, the V gene TRBV9, with D perhaps TRBD1 (5 bases). Germline CDR1 and CDR2: SGDLS and YYNGEE. V was cut by 0 bases and J by 6 bases, with 10 bases left in between. This CDR3 region has 14 residues. CDR3 DNA sequence: TGTGCCAGCAGCGTAGCGGGGGACGGTCAGCCCCAGCATTTT. Its translation is CASSVAGDGQPQHF.

This chain links TRBV7-9 with TRBJ2-1; 11 nucleotides agree with TRBD2. The V and J ends lost 1 base and 0 bases, in that order; junction bases with no gene match: 8. Germline lookup yields CDR1 SEHNR and CDR2 FQNEAQ (reference sequence). The CDR3 totals 19 residues. Written as DNA, the CDR3 is TGTGCCAGCAGCTTAGGAGTAGCGGGGGGGTTTAGCTCCTACAATGAGCAGTTCTTC. This translates into CASSLGVAGGFSSYNEQFF. The full variable domain, rest sourced from reference TRBV7-9 and TRBJ2-1, is DTGVSQNPRHKITKRGQNVTFRCDPISEHNRLYWYRQTLGQGPEFLTYFQNEAQLEKSRLLSDRFSAERPKGSFSTLEIQRTEQGDSAMYLCASSLGVAGGFSSYNEQFFGPGTRLTVL.

The chain joins TRBV6-5 to TRBJ2-7, with D perhaps matching TRBD1 (5 bases). V was trimmed by 0 bases and J by 2 bases, leaving 11 bases between them. CDR1 MNHEY and CDR2 SVGAGI come from the germline V gene. The CDR3 contains 15 residues. The DNA of the CDR3 is TGTGCCAGCAGTTACTCGGCACAGGCTCCCTACGAGCAGTACTTC. This sequence encodes CASSYSAQAPYEQYF.

The V and J genes are TRBV7-9 and TRBJ1-1, with a tentative D call TRBD1 (6 bases). The germline CDR1 and CDR2 sequences are SEHNR and FQNEAQ (reference sequence). There are 16 residues in the CDR3. Trimming removed 1 base from V and 0 bases from J, with 12 bases in between. CDR3 sequence (DNA): TGTGCCAGCAGCTTAGAGGGGGACGGACTGAACACTGAAGCTTTCTTT. Translated, it gives CASSLEGDGLNTEAFF. The variable domain in full, with the rest retrieved from reference TRBV7-9 and TRBJ1-1, is DTGVSQNPRHKITKRGQNVTFRCDPISEHNRLYWYRQTLGQGPEFLTYFQNEAQLEKSRLLSDRFSAERPKGSFSTLEIQRTEQGDSAMYLCASSLEGDGLNTEAFFGQGTRLTVV.

The chain couples TRBV7-6 to TRBJ1-1, with D tentatively TRBD1 (5 bases). Trimming took off 8 bases at V and 0 bases at J, with 25 bases between the two ends. CDR3 length: 18 residues. Germline V CDR1 and CDR2: SGHVS, FNYEAQ. The DNA for the CDR3 is TGTGCCAGCCCAAAGACCGGACACCCCGCCCCTTTGAACACTGAAGCTTTCTTT. Its protein product is CASPKTGHPAPLNTEAFF.

This chain uses TRBV4-1 with TRBJ1-4; 8 positions agree with TRBD1. Germline values: CDR1 MGHRA, CDR2 YSYEKL. The ends lost 0 bases at V and 8 bases at J; junction bases unmatched: 5. The CDR3 loop spans 15 amino acids. CDR3 bases: TGCGCCAGCAGCCAAGATAGCAGGGGGCTCGAAAAACTGTTTTTT. Amino acids: CASSQDSRGLEKLFF.

The gene calls are TRBV7-2 and TRBJ1-2; a possible D gene is TRBD1 (5 bases). Germline loops: CDR1 SGHTA, CDR2 FQGNSA. V shed 3 bases and J shed 3 bases, with 11 bases lying between them. The CDR3 spans 14 residues. CDR3 loop: CASSFVQGDYGYTF. The CDR3 DNA reads as TGTGCCAGCAGCTTCGTCCAGGGAGACTATGGCTACACCTTC.

V is TRBV27 and J is TRBJ2-3; 7 bases map to TRBD1. From germline, CDR1 is MNHEY and CDR2 SMNVEV (reference sequence). The CDR3 spans 16 residues. V lost 7 bases and J lost 0; bases outside the gene matches: 10. CDR3 DNA sequence: TGTGCCAGCACCCCCCTCGGGACAGAGAGCACAGATACGCAGTATTTT. Its protein is CASTPLGTESTDTQYF.

The chain is built from TRBV5-5 and TRBJ2-7, with D perhaps being TRBD1 or TRBD2 (6 bases each). Germline CDR1 reads SGHKS; CDR2 reads YYEKEE (reference sequence). The CDR3 has 15 amino acids. Trimming pared 4 bases from V and 4 bases from J, leaving 18 bases between. The CDR3 sequence is CASSERSGATYEQYF. Here the CDR3 DNA reads TGTGCCAGCAGCGAGCGTTCGGGGGCTACATACGAGCAGTACTTC.

The chain joins TRBV10-3 to TRBJ2-3, with unresolved D. The germline CDR1 and CDR2 sequences are ENHRY and SYGVKD. The CDR3 has 15 residues. Trimming pared 4 bases from V and 0 bases from J, leaving 11 bases between. The CDR3 DNA is TGTGCCATCAGTGGGGGTTACTCTAGCACAGATACGCAGTATTTT. Amino acid sequence: CAISGGYSSTDTQYF.

The chain employs TRBV27 and TRBJ2-5; D is possibly TRBD2 (7 bases). The germline V gene has CDR1 MNHEY and CDR2 SMNVEV (reference sequence). V lost 6 bases and J lost 4, with 15 bases in between. The CDR3 runs to 14 residues. CDR3 loop: CASSGGGFGETQYF. The CDR3 bases are TGTGCCAGCAGCGGCGGGGGCTTTGGAGAGACCCAGTACTTC.

The genes are TRBV19 and TRBJ1-5, with TRBD1 matching 10 bases. Germline lookup yields CDR1 LNHDA and CDR2 SQIVND (reference sequence). The CDR3 sequence is 16 residues long. V dropped 6 bases and J dropped 0; count of bases not matched to a gene: 5. For the CDR3, the DNA is TGTGCCAGTAGGATGGGACAGGGGCATAGCAATCAGCCCCAGCATTTT. Amino acid sequence: CASRMGQGHSNQPQHF. The full variable domain, in which reference TRBV19 and TRBJ1-5 provide the parts outside the CDR3, is DGGITQSPKYLFRKEGQNVTLSCEQNLNHDAMYWYRQDPGQGLRLIYYSQIVNDFQKGDIAEGYSVSREKKESFPLTVTSAQKNPTAFYLCASRMGQGHSNQPQHFGDGTRLSIL.

This clone was seen once. The chain recombines TRBV9 with TRBJ1-2; D might be TRBD1 (6 bases). The V gene's germline CDR1 is SGDLS and CDR2 YYNGEE. This CDR3 has 18 residues. V gave up 4 bases and J gave up 5 bases, with 27 bases separating them. The DNA for the CDR3 is TGTGCCAGCAGCTCCACGCCCTTTCGGGGGGGGCCCACATATGGCTACACCTTC. This codes for CASSSTPFRGGPTYGYTF. Combining the CDR3 with reference TRBV9 and TRBJ1-2 gives the whole variable domain DSGVTQTPKHLITATGQRVTLRCSPRSGDLSVYWYQQSLDQGLQFLIQYYNGEERAKGNILERFSAQQFPDLHSELNLSSLELGDSALYFCASSSTPFRGGPTYGYTFGSGTRLTVV.